The clone carrying this T cell receptor beta chain was picked up many times. Through Arm-PCR of CDR3 regions and iRepertoire HTBI primers, TCR beta libraries were built. TCRdb ran MiXCR on the multiplex PCR reads and lists one entry per CDR3 protein. The repertoire has over 650,000 distinct CDR3 sequences, roughly 30% of them found once; the top ten carry about 42%. As for time point: persistent/refractory GD, antithyroid drugs over 5 years with positive TRAb. From RNA extracted from PBMCs, the TCR library was made. These data belong to a study of regulatory T cells in long-lasting Graves disease. The receptor was derived from a female donor with Graves disease. The sequenced sample was peripheral blood mononuclear cells (PBMCs), obtained when the disease was refractory, from a patient treated with antithyroid drugs.

CDR3 in DNA: TGTGCCAGCAGCTTAACCGGGAGAAGGGAGACCCAGTACTTC. Encoded protein: CASSLTGRRETQYF. The rearrangement joins TRBV11-2 to TRBJ2-5; possibly TRBD2 for D (6 bases). V dropped 2 bases and J dropped 5 bases, with 12 bases sitting between them. CDR3 length: 14 amino acids. The germline CDR1 and CDR2 sequences are SGHAT and FQNNGV.